This T cell receptor (beta chain) was documented in a study of prognosis after radiotherapy for stage I lung cancer. Overall study context: The study recorded squamous cell carcinoma in seven patients and adenocarcinoma in approximately 13.

This clonotype appeared once. The CDR3 consists of 15 residues. Between the trimmed V and J ends, which lost 3 bases and 2 bases, there was a span of 11 bases. Germline V gene lookup returns CDR1 LNHDA and CDR2 SQIVND (reference sequence). Multiplex PCR in two rounds served to amplify TCR beta CDR3 from genomic DNA. Each TRBV and TRBJ gene had its own primer in the first PCR round. TCRdb called the multiplex PCR reads again in MiXCR, with one record for every CDR3 protein. The data show fewer than 25,000 distinct CDR3 sequences, roughly 45% seen once. The source of this sequence is a donor aged 50 or older with non-small cell lung cancer. This specimen consisted of PBMCs, obtained before or after stereotactic body radiation therapy (not recorded which). The J gene is TRBJ1-5, the V gene TRBV19; the D is unclear. Here the CDR3 reads CASSMVGYGNQPQHF. The CDR3 DNA is TGTGCCAGTAGTATGGTAGGGTATGGCAATCAGCCCCAGCATTTT.